These T cell receptor beta chains were read from a single sample in a study of control samples from healthy donors and cancer patients. Sequencing used immunoSEQ multiplex PCR; TCRdb keeps in-frame clones, though not all of them. This table holds over 100,000 clones, around 88% found once. Material: blood. The receptors were sampled from a woman aged 50 to 60 in good health. The CDR3 runs from the conserved cysteine through the conserved F or W. The D gene is left open where the match is weak. Rows may omit the clone size; those that give it use once, few, many or a size class.

V	J	size	D	CDR3	DNA
TRBV15	TRBJ2-3	.	.	CATGSTDTQYF	TGTGCCACCGGTAGCACAGATACGCAGTATTTT
TRBV5-6	TRBJ1-6	few	TRBD1	CASSTRGRNSPLHF	TGTGCCAGCAGCACAAGGGGGCGAAATTCACCCCTCCACTTT
TRBV13	TRBJ2-3	.	TRBD2	CASSVGRDEVPQYF	TGTGCCAGCAGCGTCGGGAGGGACGAGGTACCGCAGTATTTT
TRBV19	TRBJ1-2	.	.	CAILPPGSYGYTF	TGTGCCATTCTCCCCCCGGGAAGCTATGGCTACACCTTC
TRBV5-1	TRBJ1-1	.	TRBD1	CASSLYWGQGTEAFF	TGCGCCAGCAGCTTGTATTGGGGACAGGGCACTGAAGCTTTCTTT
TRBV12-3/TRBV12-4	TRBJ2-1	.	.	CASTMGYEQFF	TGTGCCAGCACCATGGGCTATGAGCAGTTCTTC
TRBV18	TRBJ1-3	.	TRBD1	CASSRTGGAAGNTIYF	TGTGCCAGCTCAAGAACAGGGGGTGCCGCTGGAAACACCATATATTTT
TRBV28	TRBJ2-5	.	.	CASTAPLETQYF	TGTGCCAGCACGGCACCTCTCGAGACCCAGTACTTC
TRBV7-8	TRBJ2-1	.	TRBD2	CASSVGGGGTYNEQFF	TGTGCCAGCAGCGTCGGAGGCGGGGGTACCTACAATGAGCAGTTCTTC
TRBV9	TRBJ1-2	once	.	CASSQGARSGYTF	TGTGCCAGCAGTCAGGGAGCGCGGAGCGGCTACACCTTC
TRBV18	TRBJ2-1	.	.	CASSLGVHNEQFF	TGTGCCAGCTCCCTCGGAGTCCACAATGAGCAGTTCTTC
TRBV6-2/TRBV6-3	TRBJ1-6	.	TRBD1	CASSYGLQGWNSPLHF	TGTGCCAGCAGTTACGGATTACAGGGGTGGAATTCACCCCTCCACTTT
TRBV6-5	TRBJ2-3	.	.	CASTTGRRTDTQYF	TGTGCCAGCACGACCGGACGGCGCACAGATACGCAGTATTTT
TRBV7-9	TRBJ1-1	few	.	CASSRYLDGPFF	TGTGCCAGCAGTAGATATCTCGACGGGCCTTTCTTT
TRBV7-3	TRBJ2-7	.	.	CASSSSTLSSYEQYF	TGTGCCAGCAGCTCCTCGACCCTCAGCTCCTACGAGCAGTACTTC
TRBV4-1	TRBJ2-1	.	.	CASSLYNEQFF	TGCGCCAGCAGCCTCTACAATGAGCAGTTCTTC
TRBV4-2	TRBJ1-5	once	TRBD1	CASSPRQGRGNQPQHF	TGTGCCAGCAGCCCACGACAGGGTAGGGGGAATCAGCCCCAGCATTTT
TRBV5-6	TRBJ1-6	.	.	CASSLDRGPLRPLHF	TGTGCCAGCAGCTTGGATCGGGGGCCCCTTAGACCCCTCCACTTT
TRBV9	TRBJ1-5	few	TRBD1	CASSTGTDPNQPQHF	TGTGCCAGCAGCACCGGGACAGACCCCAATCAGCCCCAGCATTTT
TRBV6-5	TRBJ2-1	once	TRBD1	CASGDRGAYNEQFF	TGTGCCAGTGGGGACAGGGGAGCCTACAATGAGCAGTTCTTC
TRBV6-5	TRBJ2-1	.	.	CAVLGGGRNEQFF	TGTGCCGTCCTCGGGGGCGGACGGAATGAGCAGTTCTTC
TRBV6-6	TRBJ2-2	.	.	CASSPRAGSLWTGELFF	TGTGCCAGCAGTCCACGGGCGGGAAGTCTTTGGACCGGGGAGCTGTTTTTT
TRBV5-4	TRBJ1-1	once	.	CASSSRDTEAFF	TGTGCCAGCAGCTCCAGGGACACTGAAGCTTTCTTT
TRBV19	TRBJ1-5	.	.	CASSPPDVLFEFRPQHF	TGTGCCAGTAGTCCCCCAGACGTCCTATTCGAGTTTAGGCCCCAGCATTTT
TRBV15	TRBJ1-4	once	.	CATSRSRGATNEKLFF	TGTGCCACCAGCAGAAGTAGGGGGGCAACTAATGAAAAACTGTTTTTT
TRBV5-1	TRBJ1-2	.	.	CASSLGGQNLNYGYTF	TGCGCCAGCAGCTTGGGCGGCCAAAACCTTAACTATGGCTACACCTTC
TRBV4-1	TRBJ1-1	.	.	CASSQGKSGFRSGKNTEAFF	TGCGCCAGCAGCCAAGGGAAGAGCGGTTTCAGGTCAGGTAAAAACACTGAAGCTTTCTTT
TRBV9	TRBJ2-1	.	.	CASSVDPLPSDEQFF	TGTGCCAGCAGCGTAGACCCCTTGCCGTCGGATGAGCAGTTCTTC
TRBV9	TRBJ2-1	.	.	CASSVGGVNEQFF	TGTGCCAGCAGCGTAGGGGGAGTCAATGAGCAGTTCTTC
TRBV7-8	TRBJ2-3	.	TRBD2	CASSTGGGYVTDTQYF	TGTGCCAGCAGCACCGGGGGGGGGTACGTCACAGATACGCAGTATTTT
TRBV7-6	TRBJ2-3	.	.	CASSLDPRPDTQYF	TGTGCCAGCAGCTTAGACCCGCGGCCAGATACGCAGTATTTT
TRBV4-1	TRBJ2-1	.	.	CASSPRDTYNEQFF	TGCGCCAGCAGCCCTCGGGACACATACAATGAGCAGTTCTTC
TRBV6-5	TRBJ1-6	once	TRBD1	CASTQTGGGNSPLHF	TGTGCCAGCACCCAGACAGGGGGGGGTAATTCACCCCTCCACTTT
TRBV19	TRBJ1-6	.	TRBD1	CASSMGATGQIHSPLHF	TGTGCCAGTAGTATGGGGGCCACGGGACAGATACATTCACCCCTCCACTTT
TRBV5-5	TRBJ2-1	.	.	CASSYIHNEQFF	TGTGCCAGCAGCTACATACACAATGAGCAGTTCTTC
TRBV30	TRBJ2-4	.	.	CAWNHLAKNIQYF	TGTGCCTGGAACCACCTAGCCAAAAACATTCAGTACTTC
TRBV6-2/TRBV6-3	TRBJ2-1	.	.	CASSYSLGNEQFF	TGTGCCAGCAGTTACTCCTTGGGCAATGAGCAGTTCTTC
TRBV12-5	TRBJ1-1	.	.	CASSEETEAFF	TGTGCTAGTTCGGAAGAAACTGAAGCTTTCTTT
TRBV5-6	TRBJ2-2	.	.	CASSLEGHANTGELFF	TGTGCCAGCAGCTTGGAGGGCCACGCGAACACCGGGGAGCTGTTTTTT
TRBV2	TRBJ1-1	.	.	CASSRRGVNTEAFF	TGTGCCAGCAGCCGCCGAGGGGTAAACACTGAAGCTTTCTTT
TRBV11-2	TRBJ1-2	.	.	CASSLSTGNYGYTF	TGTGCCAGCAGCTTATCCACAGGGAACTATGGCTACACCTTC
TRBV6-5	TRBJ2-3	.	.	CASSLATSDTQYF	TGTGCCAGCAGTTTGGCGACTTCAGATACGCAGTATTTT
TRBV6-5	TRBJ1-1	.	.	CASRRTANTEAFF	TGTGCCAGCAGGCGGACGGCGAACACTGAAGCTTTCTTT
TRBV27	TRBJ2-7	.	TRBD1	CASRPLPGQGYEQYF	TGTGCCAGCAGACCTCTACCGGGACAGGGGTACGAGCAGTACTTC
TRBV27	TRBJ1-5	few	TRBD1	CASSSGTGTGGQPQHF	TGTGCCAGCAGTTCAGGAACCGGGACAGGGGGCCAACCCCAGCATTTT
TRBV7-2	TRBJ1-2	.	.	CASSKRGTYGYTF	TGTGCCAGCAGTAAAAGGGGCACCTATGGCTACACCTTC